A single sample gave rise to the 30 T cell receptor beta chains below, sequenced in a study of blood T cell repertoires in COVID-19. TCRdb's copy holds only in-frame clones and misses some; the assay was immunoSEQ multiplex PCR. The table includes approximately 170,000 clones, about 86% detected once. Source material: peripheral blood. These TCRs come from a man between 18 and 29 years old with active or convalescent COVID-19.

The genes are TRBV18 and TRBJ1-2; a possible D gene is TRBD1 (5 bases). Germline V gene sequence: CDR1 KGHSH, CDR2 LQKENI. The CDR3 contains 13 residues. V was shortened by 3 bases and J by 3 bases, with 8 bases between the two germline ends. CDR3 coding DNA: TGTGCCAGCTCACCGGAGACAGACTATGGCTACACCTTC. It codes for CASSPETDYGYTF.

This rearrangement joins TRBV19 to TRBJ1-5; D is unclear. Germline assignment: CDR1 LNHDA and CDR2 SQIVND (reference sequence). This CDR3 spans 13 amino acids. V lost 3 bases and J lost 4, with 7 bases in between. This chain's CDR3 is CASSIRGNQPQHF. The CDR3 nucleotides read TGTGCCAGTAGTATCAGAGGGAATCAGCCCCAGCATTTT.

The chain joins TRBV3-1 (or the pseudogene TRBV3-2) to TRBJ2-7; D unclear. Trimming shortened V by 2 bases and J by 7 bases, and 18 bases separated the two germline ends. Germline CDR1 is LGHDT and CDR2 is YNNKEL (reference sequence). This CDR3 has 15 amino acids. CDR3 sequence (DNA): TGTGCCAGCAGCCAACCCTCTAGGATCTCTGCTGAGCAGTACTTC. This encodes CASSQPSRISAEQYF.

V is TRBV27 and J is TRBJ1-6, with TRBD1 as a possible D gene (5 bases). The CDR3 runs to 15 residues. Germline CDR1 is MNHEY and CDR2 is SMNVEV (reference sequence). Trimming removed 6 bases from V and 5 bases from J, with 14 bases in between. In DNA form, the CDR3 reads TGTGCCAGCAGCCAAACGGGACTCCATAATTCACCCCTCCACTTT. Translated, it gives CASSQTGLHNSPLHF.

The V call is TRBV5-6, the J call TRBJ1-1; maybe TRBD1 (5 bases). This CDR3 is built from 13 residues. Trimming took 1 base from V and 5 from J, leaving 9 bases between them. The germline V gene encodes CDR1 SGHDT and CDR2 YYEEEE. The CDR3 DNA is TGTGCCAGCAGCTTGCCCGGGGGAACTGAAGCTTTCTTT. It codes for CASSLPGGTEAFF.

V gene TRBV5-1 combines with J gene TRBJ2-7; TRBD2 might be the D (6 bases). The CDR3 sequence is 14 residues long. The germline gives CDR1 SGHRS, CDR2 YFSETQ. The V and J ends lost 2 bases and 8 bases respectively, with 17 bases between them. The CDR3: CASSLLGGNEKQYF. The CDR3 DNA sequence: TGCGCCAGCAGCTTATTAGGCGGGAACGAGAAGCAGTACTTC. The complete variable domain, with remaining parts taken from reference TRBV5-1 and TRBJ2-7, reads KAGVTQTPRYLIKTRGQQVTLSCSPISGHRSVSWYQQTPGQGLQFLFEYFSETQRNKGNFPGRFSGRQFSNSRSEMNVSTLELGDSALYLCASSLLGGNEKQYFGPGTRLTVT.

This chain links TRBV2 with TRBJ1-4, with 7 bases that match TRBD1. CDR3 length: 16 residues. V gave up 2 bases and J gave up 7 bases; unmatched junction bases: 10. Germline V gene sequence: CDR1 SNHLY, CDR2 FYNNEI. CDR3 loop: CASSEPTEGAFEKLFF. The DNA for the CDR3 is TGTGCCAGCAGTGAACCGACAGAGGGGGCGTTTGAAAAACTGTTTTTT.

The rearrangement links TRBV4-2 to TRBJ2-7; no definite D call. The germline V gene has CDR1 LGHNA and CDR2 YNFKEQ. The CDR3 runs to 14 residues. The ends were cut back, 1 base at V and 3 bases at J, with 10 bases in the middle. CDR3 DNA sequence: TGTGCCAGCAGCCAAGGCTATAATGACTACGAGCAGTACTTC. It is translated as CASSQGYNDYEQYF.

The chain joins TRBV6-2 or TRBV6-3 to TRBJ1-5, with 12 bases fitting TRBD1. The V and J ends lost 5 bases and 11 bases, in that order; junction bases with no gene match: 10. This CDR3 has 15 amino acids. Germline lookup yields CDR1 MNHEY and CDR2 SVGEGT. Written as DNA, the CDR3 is TGTGCCAGCAGTCTACGGGGACAGGGGGCTATAGCCCAGCATTTT. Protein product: CASSLRGQGAIAQHF.

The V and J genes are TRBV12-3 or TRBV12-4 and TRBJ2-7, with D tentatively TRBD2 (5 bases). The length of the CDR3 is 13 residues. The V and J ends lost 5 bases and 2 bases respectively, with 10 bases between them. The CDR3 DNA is TGTGCCAGCAGTCCGGACTCGGCCTACGAGCAGTACTTC. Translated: CASSPDSAYEQYF.

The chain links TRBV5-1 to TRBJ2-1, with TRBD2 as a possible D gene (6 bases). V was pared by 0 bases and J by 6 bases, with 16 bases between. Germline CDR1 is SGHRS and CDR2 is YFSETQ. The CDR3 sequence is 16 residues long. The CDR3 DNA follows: TGCGCCAGCAGCTTGGTGTTCGCGGATAGCGGCAATGAGCAGTTCTTC. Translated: CASSLVFADSGNEQFF.

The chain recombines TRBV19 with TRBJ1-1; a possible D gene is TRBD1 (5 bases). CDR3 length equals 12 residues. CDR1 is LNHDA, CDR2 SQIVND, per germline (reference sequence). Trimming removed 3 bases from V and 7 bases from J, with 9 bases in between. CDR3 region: CASSMGLSEAFF. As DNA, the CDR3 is TGTGCCAGTAGTATGGGGCTCAGTGAAGCTTTCTTT.

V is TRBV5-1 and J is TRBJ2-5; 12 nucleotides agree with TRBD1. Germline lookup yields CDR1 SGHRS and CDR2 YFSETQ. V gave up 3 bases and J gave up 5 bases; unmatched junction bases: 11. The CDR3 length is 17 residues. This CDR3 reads CASSSTPGTGGRETQYF. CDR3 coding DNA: TGCGCCAGCAGCTCGACCCCCGGGACAGGGGGCCGGGAGACCCAGTACTTC.

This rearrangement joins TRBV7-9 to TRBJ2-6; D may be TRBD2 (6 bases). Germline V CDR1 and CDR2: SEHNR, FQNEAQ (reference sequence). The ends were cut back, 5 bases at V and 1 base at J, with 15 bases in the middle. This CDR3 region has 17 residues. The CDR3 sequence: CASSPRDAGSGANVLTF. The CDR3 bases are TGTGCCAGCAGCCCGCGGGACGCCGGATCTGGGGCCAACGTCCTGACTTTC.

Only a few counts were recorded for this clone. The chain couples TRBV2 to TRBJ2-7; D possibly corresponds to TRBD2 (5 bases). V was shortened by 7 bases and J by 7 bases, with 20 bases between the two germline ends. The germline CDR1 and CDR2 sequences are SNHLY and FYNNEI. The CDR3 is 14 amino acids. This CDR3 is CASKNPVRGLEQYV. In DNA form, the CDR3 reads TGTGCCAGCAAAAACCCAGTCCGAGGGCTTGAGCAGTACGTC.

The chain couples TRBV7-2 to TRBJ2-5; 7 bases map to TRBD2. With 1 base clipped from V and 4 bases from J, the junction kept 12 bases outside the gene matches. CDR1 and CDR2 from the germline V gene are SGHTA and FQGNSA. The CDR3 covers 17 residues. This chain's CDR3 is CASSLVLSPAGTETQYF. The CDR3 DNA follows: TGTGCCAGCAGCTTAGTGCTATCTCCAGCGGGAACAGAGACCCAGTACTTC.

The CDR3 spells CSVGAGDTIYF. CDR3 DNA sequence: TGCAGCGTTGGGGCGGGGGACACCATATATTTT. The chain has TRBV29-1 and TRBJ1-3; a possible D gene is TRBD1 (5 bases). The CDR3 runs 11 residues. The germline V and J ends were trimmed by 4 bases and 8 bases, with 9 bases remaining between them. Germline CDR1 reads SQVTM; CDR2 reads ANQGSEA.

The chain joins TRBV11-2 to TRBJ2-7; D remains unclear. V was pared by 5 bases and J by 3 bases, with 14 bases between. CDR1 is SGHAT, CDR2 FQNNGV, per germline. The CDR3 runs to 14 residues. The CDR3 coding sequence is TGTGCCAGCAGCCTTGACACGGCCCTCTACGAGCAGTACTTC. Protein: CASSLDTALYEQYF.

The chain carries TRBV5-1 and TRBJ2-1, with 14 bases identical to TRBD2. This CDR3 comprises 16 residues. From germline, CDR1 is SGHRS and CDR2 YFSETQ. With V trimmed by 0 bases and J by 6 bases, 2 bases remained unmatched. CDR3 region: CASSLGLAGGGNEQFF. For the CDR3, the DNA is TGCGCCAGCAGCTTGGGACTAGCGGGAGGGGGCAATGAGCAGTTCTTC.

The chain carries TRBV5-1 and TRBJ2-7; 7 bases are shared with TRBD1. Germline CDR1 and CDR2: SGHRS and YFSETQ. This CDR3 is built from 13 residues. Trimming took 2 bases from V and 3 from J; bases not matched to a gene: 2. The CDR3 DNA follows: TGCGCCAGCAGCTTAACAGGGGACTACGAGCAGTACGTC. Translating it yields CASSLTGDYEQYV.

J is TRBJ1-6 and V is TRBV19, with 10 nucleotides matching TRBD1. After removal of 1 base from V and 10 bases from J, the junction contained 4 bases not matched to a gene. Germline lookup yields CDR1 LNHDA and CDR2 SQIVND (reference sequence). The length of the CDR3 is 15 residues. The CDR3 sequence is CASSIVGTGVSPLHF. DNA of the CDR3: TGTGCCAGTAGTATAGTCGGGACAGGGGTATCACCCCTCCACTTT.

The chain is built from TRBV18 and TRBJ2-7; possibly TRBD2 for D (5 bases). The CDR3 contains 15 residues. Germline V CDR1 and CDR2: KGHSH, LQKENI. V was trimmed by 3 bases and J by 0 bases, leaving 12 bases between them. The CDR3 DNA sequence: TGTGCCAGCTCACCTGCCGGGAAGGCCTCCTACGAGCAGTACTTC. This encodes CASSPAGKASYEQYF.

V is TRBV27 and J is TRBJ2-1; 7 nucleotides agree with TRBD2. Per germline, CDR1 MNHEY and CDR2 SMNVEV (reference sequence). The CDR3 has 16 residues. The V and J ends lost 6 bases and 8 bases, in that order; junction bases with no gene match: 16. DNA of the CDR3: TGTGCCAGCAGCCAAAGGGGCGGGAGCGCGTTTTATGAGCAGTTCTTC. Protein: CASSQRGGSAFYEQFF.

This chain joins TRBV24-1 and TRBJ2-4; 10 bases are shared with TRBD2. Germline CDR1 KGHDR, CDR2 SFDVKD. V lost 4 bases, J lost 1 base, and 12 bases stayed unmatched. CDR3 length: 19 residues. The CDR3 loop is CATSELTSGYRGAKNIQYF. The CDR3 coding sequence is TGTGCCACCAGTGAATTGACTAGCGGGTACCGAGGGGCCAAAAACATTCAGTACTTC.

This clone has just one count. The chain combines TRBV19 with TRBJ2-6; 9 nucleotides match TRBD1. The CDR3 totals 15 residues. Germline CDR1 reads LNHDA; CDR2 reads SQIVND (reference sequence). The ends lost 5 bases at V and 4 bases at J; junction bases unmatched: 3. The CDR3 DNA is TGTGCCAGTAGTCGGACAGGGGTCGGGGCCAACGTCCTGACTTTC. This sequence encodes CASSRTGVGANVLTF.

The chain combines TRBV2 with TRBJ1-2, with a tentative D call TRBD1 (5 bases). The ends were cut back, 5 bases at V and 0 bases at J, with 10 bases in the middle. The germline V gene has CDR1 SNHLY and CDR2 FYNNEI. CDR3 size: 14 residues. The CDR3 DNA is TGTGCCAGCAGTTTACCGACAGCTAACTATGGCTACACCTTC. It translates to CASSLPTANYGYTF.

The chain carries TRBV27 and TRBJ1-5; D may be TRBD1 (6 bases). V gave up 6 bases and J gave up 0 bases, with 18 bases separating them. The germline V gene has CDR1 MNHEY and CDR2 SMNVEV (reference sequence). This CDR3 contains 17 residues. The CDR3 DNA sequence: TGTGCCAGCAGCCAGAGACAGGAAGGGATTAGCAATCAGCCCCAGCATTTT. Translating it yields CASSQRQEGISNQPQHF.

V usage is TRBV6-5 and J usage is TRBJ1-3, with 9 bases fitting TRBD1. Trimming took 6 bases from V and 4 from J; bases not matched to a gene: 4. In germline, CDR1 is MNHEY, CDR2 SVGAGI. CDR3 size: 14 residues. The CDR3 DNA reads TGTGCCAGCAGATTCGGGACAGGGGGAAACACCATATATTTT. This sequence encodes CASRFGTGGNTIYF.

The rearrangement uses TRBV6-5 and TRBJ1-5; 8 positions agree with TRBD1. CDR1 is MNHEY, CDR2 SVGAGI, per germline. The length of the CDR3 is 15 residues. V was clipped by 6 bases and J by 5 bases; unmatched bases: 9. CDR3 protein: CASSPGRQGYQPQHF. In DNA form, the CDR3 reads TGTGCCAGCAGCCCGGGCAGACAGGGGTATCAGCCCCAGCATTTT.

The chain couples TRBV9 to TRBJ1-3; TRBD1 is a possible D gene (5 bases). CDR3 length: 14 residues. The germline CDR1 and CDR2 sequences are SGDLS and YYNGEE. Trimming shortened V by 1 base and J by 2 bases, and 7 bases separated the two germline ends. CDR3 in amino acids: CASSVQGPGNTIYF. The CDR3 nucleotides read TGTGCCAGCAGCGTACAGGGTCCTGGAAACACCATATATTTT.